Shown below are 31 T cell receptor beta chains from a single sample sequenced in a study of cytomegalovirus exposure and HLA in healthy donors. 13 Jbeta primers and 60 Vbeta primers were used for the PCR. Profiling relied on immunoSEQ multiplex PCR, and the TCRdb table lists in-frame clones only, not all of them. This sample has some 170,000 clones; more than 65% occur once, and the top ten carry about 3%. The sample was PBMCs. The receptors come from a female donor in good health and CMV-seronegative.

This clone was seen only a few times. J is TRBJ1-4 and V is TRBV14; D remains unclear. Per germline, CDR1 SGHDN and CDR2 FVKESK. Between the trimmed V and J ends, which lost 1 base and 8 bases, there was a span of 17 bases. The CDR3 has 16 amino acids. CDR3 in amino acids: CASSQAVGGLGEKLFF. For the CDR3, the DNA is TGTGCCAGCAGCCAAGCCGTCGGAGGGTTGGGGGAAAAACTGTTTTTT.

The chain combines TRBV6-1 with TRBJ2-2; D is undetermined. The CDR3 has 14 residues. V shed 6 bases and J shed 0 bases, with 8 bases lying between them. Germline V gives CDR1 MNHNS, CDR2 SASEGT. CDR3 residues: CASSPLANTGELFF. The CDR3 DNA reads TGTGCCAGCAGCCCCCTTGCGAACACCGGGGAGCTGTTTTTT.

J is TRBJ1-2 and V is TRBV7-2; tentatively, D is TRBD1 (5 bases). V dropped 11 bases and J dropped 4 bases, with 17 bases sitting between them. Germline CDR1 reads SGHTA; CDR2 reads FQGNSA. This CDR3 spans 13 amino acids. In DNA form, the CDR3 reads TGTGCCTCCGCAGGCGGGGCATTCTATGGCTACACCTTC. It is translated as CASAGGAFYGYTF.

This clone was detected only once. The J gene is TRBJ1-1, the V gene TRBV5-1; tentative D call: TRBD1 (6 bases). V was shortened by 7 bases and J by 1 base, with 14 bases between the two germline ends. This CDR3 comprises 14 residues. Per germline, CDR1 SGHRS and CDR2 YFSETQ. CDR3 DNA sequence: TGCGCCAGCGCTCCTGACAGGCCGAACACTGAAGCTTTCTTT. Its translation is CASAPDRPNTEAFF.

The chain is built from TRBV10-3 and TRBJ2-7; 9 positions match TRBD1. CDR1 and CDR2 (germline): ENHRY, SYGVKD. Unmatched junction bases numbered 11, after V lost 6 bases and J lost 5 bases. The CDR3 spans 15 residues. The CDR3 is CAIRDHNRDRDEQYF. In DNA form, the CDR3 reads TGTGCCATCAGGGATCACAACCGGGACAGGGACGAGCAGTACTTC.

The V call is TRBV15, the J call TRBJ2-3, with a tentative D call TRBD1 (6 bases). The CDR3 runs to 17 residues. Trimming pared 0 bases from V and 4 bases from J, leaving 17 bases between. Germline lookup yields CDR1 LNHNV and CDR2 YYDKDF (reference sequence). CDR3 nucleotides: TGTGCCACCAGCAGAGATCGATGGGTGTCAGGGGCAGATACGCAGTATTTT. It specifies CATSRDRWVSGADTQYF.

This chain links TRBV6-6 with TRBJ1-2, with TRBD1 matching 10 bases. This CDR3 region has 15 residues. After removal of 4 bases from V and 4 bases from J, the junction contained 6 bases not matched to a gene. CDR1 and CDR2 (germline): MNHNY, SVGAGI (reference sequence). CDR3 amino acids: CASSFNGDRGYGYTF. The CDR3 nucleotides read TGTGCCAGCAGTTTCAACGGGGACAGGGGCTATGGCTACACCTTC.

V usage is TRBV27 and J usage is TRBJ2-7, with 8 bases that match TRBD2. Germline CDR1 and CDR2: MNHEY and SMNVEV (reference sequence). J lost 3 bases, V lost 6 bases, and 7 bases had no gene match. The CDR3 is 14 residues long. DNA for the CDR3: TGTGCCAGCAGCTCAGCGGGAGTCATCTACGAGCAGTACTTC. Protein: CASSSAGVIYEQYF.

The rearrangement joins TRBV11-1 to TRBJ2-1, with TRBD2 identical over 12 bases. Germline V gene data show CDR1 as SGHAT and CDR2 as FQDESV (reference sequence). This CDR3 is built from 16 residues. J lost 2 bases, V lost 6 bases, and 5 bases had no gene match. CDR3 DNA sequence: TGTGCCAGCAGGGGACTAGCGGGTAGACCCTACAATGAGCAGTTCTTC. It yields the protein CASRGLAGRPYNEQFF.

The rearrangement links TRBV9 to TRBJ1-4; tentative D call: TRBD1 (6 bases). The CDR3 runs 12 residues. V gave up 4 bases and J gave up 8 bases, with 9 bases separating them. Per the germline V gene, CDR1 is SGDLS and CDR2 is YYNGEE. The CDR3 loop is CASSPDREKLFF. The CDR3 DNA sequence: TGTGCCAGCAGCCCAGACAGGGAAAAACTGTTTTTT.

This chain links TRBV7-3 with TRBJ1-5, with D unclear. The germline V and J ends were trimmed by 3 bases and 0 bases, with 3 bases remaining between them. CDR3 size: 13 residues. Germline CDR1 SGHTA, CDR2 FQGTGA. The CDR3 sequence is CASSFYSNQPQHF. The CDR3 DNA sequence: TGTGCCAGCAGCTTCTATAGCAATCAGCCCCAGCATTTT.

V usage is TRBV7-7 and J usage is TRBJ2-3; 7 nucleotides line up with TRBD1. The CDR3 has 14 residues. The V gene end was trimmed by 5 bases and the J gene end by 2 bases; junction bases not matched to a gene: 4. The germline CDR1 and CDR2 sequences are SSHAT and FNYEAQ (reference sequence). The CDR3 sequence: CASSPDRDTDTQYF. Written as DNA, the CDR3 is TGTGCCAGCAGCCCCGACAGGGACACAGATACGCAGTATTTT. Based on the CDR3 plus reference TRBV7-7 and TRBJ2-3, the full variable domain is GAGVSQSPRYKVTKRGQDVTLRCDPISSHATLYWYQQALGQGPEFLTYFNYEAQPDKSGLPSDRFSAERPEGSISTLTIQRTEQRDSAMYRCASSPDRDTDTQYFGPGTRLTVL.

The V gene is TRBV20-1, the J gene TRBJ2-5; D may be TRBD2 (5 bases). Deletions cut 6 bases from V and 5 bases from J, with 10 bases between. The CDR3 is made up of 11 amino acids. CDR1 and CDR2 (germline): DFQATT, SNEGSKA (reference sequence). The CDR3 DNA reads as TGCAGTGCATGGAGGTTGGAGACCCAGTACTTC. This gives the protein CSAWRLETQYF.

J is TRBJ2-3 and V is TRBV5-4; D is undetermined. V lost 0 bases, J lost 1 base, and 9 bases lay in between. Germline values: CDR1 SGHNT, CDR2 YYREEE (reference sequence). CDR3 length: 15 residues. CDR3: CASSLAPSRTDTQYF. DNA for the CDR3: TGTGCCAGCAGCTTGGCCCCCTCTCGCACAGATACGCAGTATTTT.

The rearrangement joins TRBV11-2 to TRBJ2-7; the match to TRBD2 covers 10 bases. Germline V gene lookup returns CDR1 SGHAT and CDR2 FQNNGV. This CDR3 comprises 15 residues. The J segment lost 3 bases and the V segment lost 4 bases, leaving 6 bases of the junction unmatched. The CDR3 loop reads CASSYSGGASYEQYF. The CDR3 DNA is TGTGCCAGCAGCTACAGCGGGGGGGCCAGCTACGAGCAGTACTTC. Drawing the rest from reference TRBV11-2 and TRBJ2-7, the complete variable domain is EAGVAQSPRYKIIEKRQSVAFWCNPISGHATLYWYQQILGQGPKLLIQFQNNGVVDDSQLPKDRFSAERLKGVDSTLKIQPAKLEDSAVYLCASSYSGGASYEQYFGPGTRLTVT.

This chain links TRBV11-2 with TRBJ1-4, with TRBD1 matching over 8 bases. V lost 5 bases and J lost 5; bases outside the gene matches: 10. The germline gives CDR1 SGHAT, CDR2 FQNNGV. This CDR3 spans 16 amino acids. This chain's CDR3 is CASSLNSGGINEKLFF. CDR3 bases: TGTGCCAGCAGCCTTAATTCAGGGGGCATCAATGAAAAACTGTTTTTT.

The rearrangement uses TRBV5-8 and TRBJ2-1, with 8 bases fitting TRBD2. V lost 3 bases to trimming and J lost 5 bases; unmatched junction nucleotides: 7. The CDR3 extends over 15 amino acids. Germline V gives CDR1 SGHTS, CDR2 YDEGEE. The CDR3 is CASSWTGTRNNEQFF. The DNA of the CDR3 is TGTGCCAGCAGCTGGACCGGGACTAGAAACAATGAGCAGTTCTTC.

The V gene is TRBV7-3, the J gene TRBJ2-1; weak D call: TRBD2 (6 bases). This CDR3 region has 15 residues. V was pared by 2 bases and J by 2 bases, with 10 bases between. Per the germline V gene, CDR1 is SGHTA and CDR2 is FQGTGA. CDR3 in DNA: TGTGCCAGCAGCTTATGGGAGGTGGCCTACAATGAGCAGTTCTTC. Its translation is CASSLWEVAYNEQFF.

In this sample, this clone turned up once. V gene TRBV19 combines with J gene TRBJ2-1, with TRBD2 matching over 10 bases. This CDR3 is 15 amino acids long. V shed 6 bases, J shed 6 bases, and the junction held 8 bases outside the gene matches. Germline V gene data show CDR1 as LNHDA and CDR2 as SQIVND (reference sequence). This CDR3 reads CASSPASGSINEQFF. CDR3 nucleotides: TGTGCCAGTAGCCCCGCTAGCGGGAGCATCAATGAGCAGTTCTTC. Supplemented by reference TRBV19 and TRBJ2-1, the full variable domain reads DGGITQSPKYLFRKEGQNVTLSCEQNLNHDAMYWYRQDPGQGLRLIYYSQIVNDFQKGDIAEGYSVSREKKESFPLTVTSAQKNPTAFYLCASSPASGSINEQFFGPGTRLTVL.

Note on this clone: Other DNA sequences of this sample code for an identical CDR3. The chain is built from TRBV6-1 and TRBJ1-5, with D unclear. This CDR3 has 13 residues. V was shortened by 2 bases and J by 4 bases, with 6 bases between the two germline ends. CDR1 is MNHNS and CDR2 is SASEGT in the germline V gene. CDR3 DNA: TGTGCCAGCAGTGAATCGGGGAATCAGCCCCAGCATTTT. Protein: CASSESGNQPQHF.

The chain employs TRBV7-2 and TRBJ1-4, with TRBD1 matching over 8 bases. Germline V gene sequence: CDR1 SGHTA, CDR2 FQGNSA. This CDR3 region has 14 residues. The J segment lost 6 bases and the V segment lost 5 bases, leaving 5 bases of the junction unmatched. As DNA, the CDR3 is TGTGCCAGCAGCCGACAGGGGAGGGATGAAAAACTGTTTTTT. It is translated as CASSRQGRDEKLFF.

CDR3 protein: CASNTGTDTQYF. The CDR3 DNA sequence: TGTGCCAGCAACACGGGGACAGATACGCAGTATTTT. The chain is built from TRBV28 and TRBJ2-3; TRBD2 is a possible D gene (5 bases). CDR1 is MDHEN, CDR2 SYDVKM, per germline. Trimming shortened V by 7 bases and J by 3 bases, and 8 bases separated the two germline ends. This CDR3 spans 12 amino acids.

The chain couples TRBV7-2 to TRBJ2-7, with D perhaps matching TRBD1 (6 bases). The CDR3 has 14 residues. The germline CDR1 and CDR2 sequences are SGHTA and FQGNSA. Trimming removed 5 bases at V and 7 bases at J, with 18 bases between. CDR3 protein: CASSRTEKRGEQYF. CDR3 in DNA: TGTGCCAGCAGCCGGACAGAAAAGCGTGGAGAGCAGTACTTC.

This chain connects TRBV6-4 to TRBJ1-1, with a possible D match to TRBD1 (5 bases). The V gene lost 0 bases and the J gene lost 11 bases, with 16 bases spanning the gap. This CDR3 is 14 amino acids long. Germline CDR1 and CDR2: MRHNA and SNTAGT. CDR3 in amino acids: CASSDSPYRPVAFF. CDR3 sequence (DNA): TGTGCCAGCAGTGACTCTCCTTACAGGCCCGTTGCTTTCTTT.

The chain joins TRBV27 to TRBJ2-7; the match to TRBD1 covers 7 bases. The CDR3 totals 14 residues. The junction had 8 bases not matched to a gene; V was cut back by 9 bases and J by 0 bases. Germline-derived CDR1 and CDR2 are MNHEY and SMNVEV (reference sequence). The chain's CDR3 is CASSPRGYSYEQYF. CDR3 DNA: TGTGCCAGTTCCCCCAGGGGGTACTCCTACGAGCAGTACTTC.

The chain employs TRBV5-1 and TRBJ1-2, with 7 positions matching TRBD1. The germline CDR1 and CDR2 sequences are SGHRS and YFSETQ. This CDR3 comprises 16 residues. The V and J ends lost 0 bases and 2 bases, in that order; junction bases with no gene match: 7. The CDR3 region is CASSLGLTGKNYGYTF. In DNA form, the CDR3 reads TGCGCCAGCAGCTTGGGCCTGACAGGGAAAAACTATGGCTACACCTTC.

This clone appeared once. The V call is TRBV6-1, the J call TRBJ1-1, with D perhaps TRBD1 (5 bases). Germline V gene sequence: CDR1 MNHNS, CDR2 SASEGT. The CDR3 spans 13 residues. V was clipped by 3 bases and J by 2 bases, with 7 bases between them. The CDR3 sequence is CASSETVNTEAFF. Here the CDR3 DNA reads TGTGCCAGCAGTGAGACAGTCAACACTGAAGCTTTCTTT.

This clone was seen only a few times. V usage is TRBV7-2 and J usage is TRBJ2-7, with 9 positions matching TRBD1. After removal of 5 bases from V and 9 bases from J, the junction contained 11 bases not matched to a gene. CDR1 and CDR2 from the germline V gene are SGHTA and FQGNSA. There are 14 residues in the CDR3. The CDR3, as DNA: TGTGCCAGCAGCGCCGGGACAGGGTTTTTGAGGCAGTACTTC. It yields the protein CASSAGTGFLRQYF.

The chain combines TRBV5-6 with TRBJ1-2; a possible D gene is TRBD1 (6 bases). Germline values: CDR1 SGHDT, CDR2 YYEEEE. There are 13 residues in the CDR3. Trimming took off 2 bases at V and 8 bases at J, with 13 bases between the two ends. The CDR3 protein is CASSFTGNSGYTF. The CDR3 nucleotides are TGTGCCAGCAGCTTTACAGGGAATAGCGGCTACACCTTC.

The V and J genes are TRBV5-5 and TRBJ1-2; D perhaps matches TRBD1 (5 bases). This CDR3 region has 14 residues. Deletions cut 0 bases from V and 2 bases from J, with 8 bases between. Germline values: CDR1 SGHKS, CDR2 YYEKEE (reference sequence). The CDR3 DNA reads TGTGCCAGCAGCTTGGCGGGGGACAACTATGGCTACACCTTC. Translation gives CASSLAGDNYGYTF. Together with reference TRBV5-5 and TRBJ1-2, the CDR3 gives the full variable domain: DAGVTQSPTHLIKTRGQQVTLRCSPISGHKSVSWYQQVLGQGPQFIFQYYEKEERGRGNFPDRFSARQFPNYSSELNVNALLLGDSALYLCASSLAGDNYGYTFGSGTRLTVV.

This clone appeared once. The rearrangement uses TRBV6-5 and TRBJ1-2, with a possible D match to TRBD1 (6 bases). The germline CDR1 and CDR2 sequences are MNHEY and SVGAGI. The CDR3 is 15 amino acids. V gave up 2 bases and J gave up 2 bases, with 12 bases separating them. CDR3 sequence: CASSYEAGDNYGYTF. The DNA of the CDR3 is TGTGCCAGCAGTTACGAGGCAGGGGACAACTATGGCTACACCTTC.